The rows below give T cell receptor beta chains drawn from one sample of a study of blood T cell repertoires in COVID-19. Profiled with immunoSEQ multiplex PCR; TCRdb holds only in-frame clones, not every one. This table holds 150,000 to 200,000 clones, around 87% found once. The sample taken for sequencing was peripheral blood. The receptors were gathered from a woman aged 80 or over in a cohort sampled during active or convalescent COVID-19. Each CDR3 is given with its conserved first and last residue. The order of the fields is V gene, CDR3 protein.

V: TRBV2
CDR3: CASSVEGLHQPQHF

V: TRBV9
CDR3: CASSKTGATNEKLFF

V: TRBV5-4
CDR3: CASSRTGAEYATNEKLFF

V: TRBV6-5
CDR3: CASSPLLAYTDTQYF

V: TRBV29-1
CDR3: CTSLGLAGDRYNEQFF

V: TRBV5-1
CDR3: CASSLGSSGRAETQYF

V: TRBV12-3/TRBV12-4
CDR3: CASSLGARVWFF

V: TRBV28
CDR3: CASSLTGGSYGYTF

V: TRBV24-1
CDR3: CATSDLGGDRSSYNEQFF

V: TRBV5-1
CDR3: CASSSGSRTGELFF

V: TRBV12-3/TRBV12-4
CDR3: CASRTGGNYGYTF

V: TRBV7-8
CDR3: CASSLGGAYNSPLHF

V: TRBV30
CDR3: CARQGEAGNTIYF

V: TRBV19
CDR3: CASRGTDEAFF

V: TRBV7-2
CDR3: CASSITDLNTEAFF

V: TRBV11-3
CDR3: CASSPGTGGNEKLFF

V: TRBV3-1/TRBV3-2
CDR3: CASRVSRGTKETQYF

V: TRBV28
CDR3: CASSSGPTGRTF

V: TRBV7-2
CDR3: CASSSTGGYNEKLFF

V: TRBV18
CDR3: CASSPDWGGQPQHF

V: TRBV27
CDR3: CASSLRPVERVTDTQYF

V: TRBV19
CDR3: CASSAGQGGTEAFF

V: TRBV7-6
CDR3: CASSFPGSRQTQYF

V: TRBV7-2
CDR3: CASSVGLAGGGHEQFF

V: TRBV5-1
CDR3: CASSLQGSSTDTQYF

V: TRBV3-1/TRBV3-2
CDR3: CASSPVGGGNQPQHF

V: TRBV5-1
CDR3: CASSRVAGAYNEQFF